This T cell receptor (beta chain) was sequenced in a study of cytotoxic CD8 clonotypes in ibrutinib-treated CLL. Across the whole study: Once treatment had gone on for a median of around eleven months, range 6 to 36, response samples were drawn.

Sequenced by immunoSEQ multiplex PCR; TCRdb stores in-frame clones only, minus some. Here the sample spans just over 200,000 clones, about three quarters being singletons. As for this clone: No antigen is known for it.

Germline trimming cut 4 bases from V and 3 bases from J; bases unmatched to any gene: 12. Per the germline V gene, CDR1 is MDHEN and CDR2 is SYDVKM. The CDR3 runs 17 residues. The study, taken as a whole, reports: Whereas clonality rose at ibrutinib response, it declined toward baseline at progression. Public clonotypes were rare and shrank or held steady on treatment.

The chain couples TRBV28 to TRBJ1-1, with 9 bases that match TRBD1. This sequence was found in a human donor with chronic lymphocytic leukemia. The starting material was PBMCs, obtained after 12 months of ibrutinib treatment. The DNA for the CDR3 is TGTGCCAGCAGTTGGCACAGGGGGCACTCGGTGGACACTGAAGCTTTCTTT. It translates to CASSWHRGHSVDTEAFF.